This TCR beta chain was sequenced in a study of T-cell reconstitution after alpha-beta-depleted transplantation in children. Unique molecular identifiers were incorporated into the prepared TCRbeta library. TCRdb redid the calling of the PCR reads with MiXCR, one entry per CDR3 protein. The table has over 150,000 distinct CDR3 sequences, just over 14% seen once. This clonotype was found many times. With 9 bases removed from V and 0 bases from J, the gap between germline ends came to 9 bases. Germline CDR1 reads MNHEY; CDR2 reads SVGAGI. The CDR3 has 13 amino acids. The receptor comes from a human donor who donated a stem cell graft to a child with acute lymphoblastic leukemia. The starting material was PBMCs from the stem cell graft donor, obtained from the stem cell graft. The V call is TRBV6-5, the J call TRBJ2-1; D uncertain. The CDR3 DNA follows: TGTGCCAGTCGACGGAGCTCCTACAATGAGCAGTTCTTC. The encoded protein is CASRRSSYNEQFF.